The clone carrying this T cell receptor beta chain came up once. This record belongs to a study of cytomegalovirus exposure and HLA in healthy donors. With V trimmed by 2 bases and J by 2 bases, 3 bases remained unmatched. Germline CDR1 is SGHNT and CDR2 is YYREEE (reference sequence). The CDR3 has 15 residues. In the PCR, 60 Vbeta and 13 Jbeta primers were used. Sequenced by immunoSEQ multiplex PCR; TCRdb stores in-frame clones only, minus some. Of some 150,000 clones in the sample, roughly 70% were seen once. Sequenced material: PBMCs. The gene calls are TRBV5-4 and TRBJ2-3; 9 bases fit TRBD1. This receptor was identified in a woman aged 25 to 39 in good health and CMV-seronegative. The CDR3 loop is CASSLGTGLTDTQYF. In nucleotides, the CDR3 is TGTGCCAGCAGCTTAGGGACAGGGCTCACAGATACGCAGTATTTT.